Each of the 30 T cell receptor beta chains below was sequenced from the same sample in a study of naive and memory T cell subsets (TCRdb year 2017). Libraries were constructed by UMI-ligation and nested PCR. Sequencing was carried out with an Illumina MiSeq. To cover both TRBC1 and TRBC2, the beta constant-region primer consisted of an equimolar mix of two oligonucleotides. The ligated cDNA went through four rounds of PCR with nested alpha and beta constant-region primers together with the SP2 primer. TCRdb reworked the public reads: Q25 trimming with fastp, MiXCR clone assembly, productive beta chains retained. Under each unique CDR3 protein, matching rows form one entry showing the most common genes and DNA. The sample table holds tens of thousands of distinct CDR3 sequences, of which roughly 8.2% were seen once. The top ten constitute 22% of the sample. Sequencing was done on a sample of central memory CD8+ T cells from blood. In light of the paper, this sample's cell subset or site label describes: central memory, CD45RA- CD27+. These TCRs come from a human donor in good health.

This clonotype was counted a few times. The chain employs TRBV5-1 and TRBJ1-3; no definite D call. This CDR3 has 18 amino acids. The germline CDR1 and CDR2 sequences are SGHRS and YFSETQ. Trimming took 4 bases from V and 0 from J, leaving 20 bases between them. Here the CDR3 DNA reads TGCGCCAGCAGCCTCACTTGCGGCTACAGAAACTCTGGAAACACCATATATTTT. Amino acid sequence: CASSLTCGYRNSGNTIYF.

This sequence joins TRBV20-1 and TRBJ2-1, with 12 positions matching TRBD2. CDR3 length equals 15 residues. CDR1 is DFQATT, CDR2 SNEGSKA, per germline (reference sequence). V trimming: 0 bases; J trimming: 9 bases; junction bases outside the gene matches: 6. The DNA for the CDR3 is TGCAGTGCTAGAGATCTAGCGGGAGGGCCGTTTGAGCAGTTCTTC. Protein: CSARDLAGGPFEQFF.

This clonotype has a count of ten or more. V and J are TRBV7-2 and TRBJ2-1; tentative D call: TRBD2 (7 bases). This CDR3 region has 14 residues. Per germline, CDR1 SGHTA and CDR2 FQGNSA. V dropped 3 bases and J dropped 6 bases, with 12 bases sitting between them. CDR3 loop: CASSLVAGANEQFF. The CDR3 DNA sequence: TGTGCCAGCAGCTTGGTGGCGGGGGCCAATGAGCAGTTCTTC.

Ten or more counts support this clonotype. This rearrangement joins TRBV5-1 to TRBJ2-1; D remains unclear. The V end lost 4 bases, the J end lost 7 bases, and 12 bases lay between the germline ends. The CDR3 runs to 13 residues. The germline V gene has CDR1 SGHRS and CDR2 YFSETQ. The CDR3 sequence: CASSPLLDNEQFF. The CDR3 DNA follows: TGCGCCAGCAGCCCCTTGCTGGATAATGAGCAGTTCTTC.

This clonotype was counted many times. The CDR3 loop reads CSATAGTDLYEQYF. The DNA for the CDR3 is TGCAGTGCGACCGCCGGGACCGACTTATACGAGCAGTACTTC. V usage is TRBV20-1 and J usage is TRBJ2-7; D tentatively reads TRBD1 or TRBD2 (5 bases each). Germline assignment: CDR1 DFQATT and CDR2 SNEGSKA (reference sequence). This CDR3 has 14 amino acids. Trimming removed 6 bases at V and 4 bases at J, with 19 bases between.

This clonotype was recorded many times. The genes are TRBV12-3 or TRBV12-4 and TRBJ2-1; TRBD1 or TRBD2 may be the D gene (6 bases each). Trimming left V 6 bases short and J 7 bases short, with 10 bases between. The CDR3 totals 12 residues. The CDR3, as DNA: TGTGCCAGCAGGCAAGGGGGGAATGAGCAGTTCTTC. Protein: CASRQGGNEQFF.

This chain links TRBV7-2 with TRBJ2-1; TRBD1 is a possible D gene (5 bases). The length of the CDR3 is 14 residues. Trimming took off 1 base at V and 6 bases at J, with 10 bases between the two ends. Germline CDR1 SGHTA, CDR2 FQGNSA. The CDR3, as DNA: TGTGCCAGCAGCTTAGTGGAAACAGGCAATGAGCAGTTCTTC. As protein: CASSLVETGNEQFF.

This clonotype was picked up many times. V gene TRBV9 combines with J gene TRBJ2-2; D is unclear. This CDR3 has 15 amino acids. The V and J ends lost 2 bases and 0 bases respectively, with 8 bases between them. Germline V gene data show CDR1 as SGDLS and CDR2 as YYNGEE. CDR3 sequence reads: CASSVDTTNTGELFF. DNA for the CDR3: TGTGCCAGCAGCGTCGACACCACGAACACCGGGGAGCTGTTTTTT.

Many counts were recorded for this clonotype. This rearrangement joins TRBV28 to TRBJ2-5; TRBD2 matches 7 bases. The V gene's germline CDR1 is MDHEN and CDR2 SYDVKM. CDR3 length: 15 residues. Losses at the gene ends were 6 bases for V and 5 bases for J; bases not matched to a gene: 12. This CDR3 is CASSPGTTSLETQYF. The DNA of the CDR3 is TGTGCCAGCAGCCCCGGGACTACCAGCCTTGAGACCCAGTACTTC.

At least ten counts were recorded for this clonotype. The V and J genes are TRBV6-2 or TRBV6-3 and TRBJ2-6, with D perhaps matching TRBD2 (6 bases). CDR3 size: 15 residues. The V gene's germline CDR1 is MNHEY and CDR2 SVGEGT. Trimming stripped 5 bases from V and 0 bases from J, with 8 bases between. The CDR3 region has the DNA TGTGCCAGCAGTCGCGGGGACTCTGGGGCCAACGTCCTGACTTTC. This encodes CASSRGDSGANVLTF.

This clonotype came up many times. The V and J genes are TRBV6-2 or TRBV6-3 and TRBJ2-7; D unclear. The germline CDR1 and CDR2 sequences are MNHEY and SVGEGT. The CDR3 covers 11 residues. V shed 4 bases and J shed 5 bases, with 6 bases lying between them. Here the CDR3 DNA reads TGTGCCAGCAGTTCCCGGGACGAGCAGTACTTC. Amino acids: CASSSRDEQYF.

This clonotype was counted a few times. The chain combines TRBV7-8 with TRBJ2-7; TRBD1 is a possible D gene (7 bases). Germline CDR1 is SGHVS and CDR2 is FQNEAQ. V lost 7 bases and J lost 5, with 27 bases in between. The CDR3 contains 17 residues. CDR3 loop: CASTTRGGREVSDEQYF. In nucleotides, the CDR3 is TGTGCCAGCACCACTAGAGGGGGCAGGGAGGTAAGCGACGAGCAGTACTTC.

Sample share makes this clonotype medium-sized. The rearrangement links TRBV15 to TRBJ2-7, with D perhaps TRBD2 (6 bases). The germline V and J ends were trimmed by 0 bases and 6 bases, with 18 bases remaining between them. The length of the CDR3 is 16 residues. Germline values: CDR1 LNHNV, CDR2 YYDKDF (reference sequence). The CDR3 reads CATSRDSLASSAEQYF. The CDR3 DNA reads as TGTGCCACCAGCAGAGATTCGCTAGCGAGTTCTGCCGAGCAGTACTTC.

The rearrangement joins TRBV6-2 or TRBV6-3 to TRBJ2-3, with D unclear. The CDR3 runs to 14 residues. The V end lost 2 bases, the J end lost 2 bases, and 8 bases lay between the germline ends. CDR1 MNHEY and CDR2 SVGEGT come from the germline V gene. CDR3 nucleotide sequence: TGTGCCAGCAGTTACAGGCAAATCACAGATACGCAGTATTTT. It yields the protein CASSYRQITDTQYF.

In this sample, this clonotype turned up a few times. V is TRBV20-1 and J is TRBJ2-1; TRBD1 agrees at 7 bases. Germline V gene data show CDR1 as DFQATT and CDR2 as SNEGSKA (reference sequence). This CDR3 spans 12 amino acids. J gave up 13 bases and V 0 bases, and 6 bases lay outside the gene matches. The CDR3 DNA reads as TGCAGTGCTAGAGAGACAGGGTGGAGACAGTTCTTC. Amino acid sequence: CSARETGWRQFF.

This clonotype ranks as medium-sized. V is TRBV6-1 and J is TRBJ1-1; D remains ambiguous. The CDR3 is 13 amino acids. Germline V gene lookup returns CDR1 MNHNS and CDR2 SASEGT. Trimming pared 2 bases from V and 4 bases from J, leaving 8 bases between. CDR3 in amino acids: CASSEYPTTEAFF. CDR3 bases: TGTGCCAGCAGTGAATATCCTACCACTGAAGCTTTCTTT.

By share, this clonotype ranks as medium-sized. The chain carries TRBV28 and TRBJ2-7, with 12 bases identical to TRBD1. CDR3 length: 15 residues. V was pared by 6 bases and J by 2 bases, with 5 bases of the junction left unmatched. The germline gives CDR1 MDHEN, CDR2 SYDVKM. CDR3 nucleotide sequence: TGTGCCAGCAGCAGCCGGGACAGGGGGCCCTACGAGCAGTACTTC. Its translation: CASSSRDRGPYEQYF.

This clonotype came up many times. The gene calls are TRBV12-3 or TRBV12-4 and TRBJ2-1; possibly TRBD1 for D (5 bases). Trimming stripped 4 bases from V and 4 bases from J, with 14 bases between. This CDR3 region has 15 residues. The CDR3 DNA is TGTGCCAGCAGTTCAGGGCTCGAACTGTACAATGAGCAGTTCTTC. This translates into CASSSGLELYNEQFF.

The V gene is TRBV5-4, the J gene TRBJ2-4; D remains unclear. The V gene lost 0 bases and the J gene lost 7 bases, with 8 bases spanning the gap. This CDR3 spans 13 amino acids. CDR1 and CDR2 (germline): SGHNT, YYREEE (reference sequence). The DNA of the CDR3 is TGTGCCAGCAGCTTGGAAGTTGGGAACATTCAGTACTTC. Its translation is CASSLEVGNIQYF.

This clonotype was picked up many times. The rearrangement uses TRBV20-1 and TRBJ1-1, with D possibly being TRBD1 (6 bases). This CDR3 is 13 amino acids long. Germline-derived CDR1 and CDR2 are DFQATT and SNEGSKA (reference sequence). With 1 base removed from V and 5 bases from J, the gap between germline ends came to 11 bases. The DNA of the CDR3 is TGCAGTGCTAGAGCTCTACAGGGTACTGAAGCTTTCTTT. Amino acid sequence: CSARALQGTEAFF.

The chain joins TRBV15 to TRBJ2-1; D possibly corresponds to TRBD1 (6 bases). Looked up from germline, CDR1 is LNHNV and CDR2 is YYDKDF (reference sequence). The V end lost 7 bases, the J end lost 4 bases, and 14 bases lay between the germline ends. The CDR3 loop spans 14 amino acids. The chain's CDR3 is CATKPGHMYNEQFF. CDR3 coding DNA: TGTGCCACCAAACCGGGACACATGTACAATGAGCAGTTCTTC.

This clonotype was detected many times. V is TRBV20-1 and J is TRBJ2-7, with D perhaps TRBD2 (6 bases). The CDR3 is 14 residues long. Germline loops: CDR1 DFQATT, CDR2 SNEGSKA (reference sequence). Deletions cut 6 bases from V and 3 bases from J, with 18 bases between. CDR3 residues: CSASGGGDFYEQYF. Written as DNA, the CDR3 is TGCAGTGCAAGTGGAGGCGGGGACTTCTACGAGCAGTACTTC.

This clonotype has at least ten counts. The CDR3 nucleotides are TGCAGCGAGGCGGGGCAGGGGGATTACAATGAGCAGTTCTTC. Encoded protein: CSEAGQGDYNEQFF. This chain uses TRBV29-1 with TRBJ2-1; D might be TRBD1 (7 bases). The CDR3 has 14 amino acids. Germline V gives CDR1 SQVTM, CDR2 ANQGSEA. The V gene lost 7 bases and the J gene lost 4 bases, with 17 bases spanning the gap.

This clonotype appeared many times. The chain employs TRBV3-1 and TRBJ2-1; 11 bases agree with TRBD2. Losses at the gene ends were 4 bases for V and 5 bases for J; bases not matched to a gene: 13. From germline, CDR1 is LGHDT and CDR2 YNNKEL (reference sequence). The CDR3 extends over 18 amino acids. Here the CDR3 DNA reads TGTGCCAGCAGCCCTTTAAGTGCACTAGCGGGAGTGAACAATGAGCAGTTCTTC. Residues: CASSPLSALAGVNNEQFF.

This clonotype was counted at least ten times. The chain joins TRBV29-1 to TRBJ2-7; the match to TRBD1 covers 11 bases. V gave up 6 bases and J gave up 3 bases; unmatched junction bases: 1. This CDR3 has 12 residues. Germline-derived CDR1 and CDR2 are SQVTM and ANQGSEA. The CDR3 coding sequence is TGCAGCGTGGGACAGGGGGACTACGAGCAGTACTTC. Its protein product is CSVGQGDYEQYF.

The rearrangement joins TRBV5-1 to TRBJ2-7; TRBD2 matches 10 bases. Germline values: CDR1 SGHRS, CDR2 YFSETQ. The CDR3 has 15 residues. J gave up 5 bases and V 0 bases, and 5 bases lay outside the gene matches. In DNA form, the CDR3 reads TGCGCCAGCAGCTTGGAGGCTAGCGGGAGCCACGAGCAGTACTTC. This gives the protein CASSLEASGSHEQYF.

This clonotype has a count of ten or more. The chain is built from TRBV6-6 and TRBJ2-2, with TRBD1 matching over 8 bases. This CDR3 comprises 13 residues. Germline assignment: CDR1 MNHNY and CDR2 SVGAGI (reference sequence). Here the CDR3 DNA reads TGTGTCATTCGGACAGGGCTATCTGGGGAGCTGTTTTTT. Its translation is CVIRTGLSGELFF.

The table lists this clonotype with many counts. This rearrangement joins TRBV28 to TRBJ2-7, with 10 bases aligning to TRBD2. V was clipped by 5 bases and J by 1 base; unmatched bases: 11. Per germline, CDR1 MDHEN and CDR2 SYDVKM. The CDR3 contains 17 residues. The CDR3 reads CASSPASSGRASYEQYF. As DNA, the CDR3 is TGTGCCAGCAGTCCCGCCTCCAGCGGGAGGGCTTCCTACGAGCAGTACTTC.

This clonotype was counted at least ten times. This chain joins TRBV12-3 or TRBV12-4 and TRBJ2-5; tentative D call: TRBD2 (6 bases). V lost 3 bases to trimming and J lost 9 bases, with 14 bases between them. The CDR3 extends over 13 amino acids. The CDR3 bases are TGTGCCAGCAGTTTCGGGGGTGGAGGAGCCCAGTACTTC. The encoded protein is CASSFGGGGAQYF.

This clonotype was found many times. CDR3 region: CASSKVWREGLLSYNEQFF. DNA for the CDR3: TGTGCCAGCAGTAAGGTTTGGCGGGAGGGCCTTCTCTCCTACAATGAGCAGTTCTTC. J is TRBJ2-1 and V is TRBV6-1, with 9 bases that match TRBD2. The CDR3 extends over 19 amino acids. The junction had 14 bases not matched to a gene; V was cut back by 5 bases and J by 0 bases. The germline V gene encodes CDR1 MNHNS and CDR2 SASEGT.